The 11 T cell receptor beta chains below were found in one sample sequenced in a study of cytotoxic CD8 clonotypes in ibrutinib-treated CLL. The data were produced by immunoSEQ multiplex PCR, yet TCRdb's version contains in-frame clones alone and is incomplete. The repertoire holds about 160,000 clones, with over 65% as singletons. The input for sequencing was PBMCs, taken after 12 months of ibrutinib treatment. These receptors were taken from a human donor with chronic lymphocytic leukemia.

In its sample, this clone was seen once. V is TRBV9 and J is TRBJ2-1; 9 bases line up with TRBD2. The CDR3 totals 16 residues. Germline V gives CDR1 SGDLS, CDR2 YYNGEE. V shed 3 bases, J shed 5 bases, and the junction held 9 bases outside the gene matches. The CDR3 region is CASSAGLAILNNEQFF. CDR3 bases: TGTGCCAGCAGCGCAGGACTAGCGATACTGAACAATGAGCAGTTCTTC.

The CDR3 sequence is CACLTGQGGFTGELFF. In DNA, the CDR3 is TGTGCCTGCCTCACTGGCCAGGGGGGGTTCACCGGGGAGCTGTTTTTT. The gene calls are TRBV30 and TRBJ2-2, with D tentatively TRBD1 or TRBD2 (7 bases each). Trimming took off 6 bases at V and 4 bases at J, with 21 bases between the two ends. CDR1 is GTSNPN and CDR2 is SVGIG in the germline V gene (reference sequence). The CDR3 has 16 amino acids.

The rearrangement uses TRBV11-2 and TRBJ2-7; D possibly corresponds to TRBD1 (6 bases). There are 17 residues in the CDR3. Trimming stripped 5 bases from V and 2 bases from J, with 22 bases between. Per germline, CDR1 SGHAT and CDR2 FQNNGV. CDR3 sequence reads: CASSLSQRQAPAYEQYF. The CDR3 nucleotides are TGTGCCAGCAGCCTTTCACAACGACAGGCCCCCGCCTACGAGCAGTACTTC.

The rearrangement links TRBV5-4 to TRBJ2-3; 7 bases align to TRBD2. The CDR3 length is 14 residues. Germline loops: CDR1 SGHNT, CDR2 YYREEE (reference sequence). V was pared by 0 bases and J by 4 bases, with 2 bases of the junction left unmatched. The CDR3 region has the DNA TGTGCCAGCAGCTTGGGACTAGCTGCAGATACGCAGTATTTT. Protein product: CASSLGLAADTQYF.

This chain connects TRBV5-6 to TRBJ2-6; 7 bases align to TRBD1. J gave up 0 bases and V 5 bases, and 5 bases lay outside the gene matches. Germline V gene data show CDR1 as SGHDT and CDR2 as YYEEEE. This CDR3 contains 16 residues. The CDR3 is CASRFTGASGANVLTF. CDR3 sequence (DNA): TGTGCCAGCAGGTTTACAGGGGCCTCTGGGGCCAACGTCCTGACTTTC.

In this sample, this clone turned up once. The V gene is TRBV28, the J gene TRBJ2-1; no firm D call. There are 12 residues in the CDR3. Germline CDR1 and CDR2: MDHEN and SYDVKM. V dropped 2 bases and J dropped 8 bases, with 7 bases sitting between them. The CDR3, as DNA: TGTGCCAGCAGTTTACCCAGGCATGAGCAGTTCTTC. This codes for CASSLPRHEQFF. Full variable domain (missing parts from reference TRBV28 and TRBJ2-1): DVKVTQSSRYLVKRTGEKVFLECVQDMDHENMFWYRQDPGLGLRLIYFSYDVKMKEKGDIPEGYSVSREKKERFSLILESASTNQTSMYLCASSLPRHEQFFGPGTRLTVL.

The rearrangement links TRBV9 to TRBJ1-1; D call uncertain. The CDR3 runs 13 residues. V was pared by 4 bases and J by 1 base, with 8 bases between. The germline V gene encodes CDR1 SGDLS and CDR2 YYNGEE. Written as DNA, the CDR3 is TGTGCCAGCAGCAGAGGCAGGAACACTGAAGCTTTCTTT. Its protein product is CASSRGRNTEAFF.

The V call is TRBV11-3, the J call TRBJ2-5, with a tentative D call TRBD2 (5 bases). The CDR3 extends over 13 amino acids. Per the germline V gene, CDR1 is SGHNT and CDR2 is YENEEA. The ends were cut back, 5 bases at V and 5 bases at J, with 12 bases in the middle. CDR3 sequence reads: CASSPGLQETQYF. The CDR3 DNA sequence: TGTGCCAGCAGCCCCGGACTTCAGGAGACCCAGTACTTC.

V is TRBV7-9 and J is TRBJ2-6, with D tentatively TRBD1 (6 bases). V shed 5 bases and J shed 0 bases, with 8 bases lying between them. The CDR3 has 15 residues. The V gene's germline CDR1 is SEHNR and CDR2 FQNEAQ (reference sequence). CDR3: CASSTQGSGANVLTF. In nucleotides, the CDR3 is TGTGCCAGCAGCACACAGGGCTCTGGGGCCAACGTCCTGACTTTC.

This chain links TRBV5-4 with TRBJ2-1; D is undetermined. Germline values: CDR1 SGHNT, CDR2 YYREEE (reference sequence). The V end lost 0 bases, the J end lost 0 bases, and 7 bases lay between the germline ends. There are 15 residues in the CDR3. CDR3 in amino acids: CASSLEPPSYNEQFF. The CDR3 DNA follows: TGTGCCAGCAGCTTGGAACCACCCTCCTACAATGAGCAGTTCTTC.

This clone showed up just once. The chain is built from TRBV29-1 and TRBJ1-5; 7 nucleotides agree with TRBD1. The CDR3 length is 13 residues. Germline V lookup: CDR1 SQVTM, CDR2 ANQGSEA. Trimming took 2 bases from V and 6 from J; bases not matched to a gene: 4. In nucleotides, the CDR3 is TGCAGCGTTGAACAGGGGGAAGGTCAGCCCCAGCATTTT. Its protein is CSVEQGEGQPQHF.